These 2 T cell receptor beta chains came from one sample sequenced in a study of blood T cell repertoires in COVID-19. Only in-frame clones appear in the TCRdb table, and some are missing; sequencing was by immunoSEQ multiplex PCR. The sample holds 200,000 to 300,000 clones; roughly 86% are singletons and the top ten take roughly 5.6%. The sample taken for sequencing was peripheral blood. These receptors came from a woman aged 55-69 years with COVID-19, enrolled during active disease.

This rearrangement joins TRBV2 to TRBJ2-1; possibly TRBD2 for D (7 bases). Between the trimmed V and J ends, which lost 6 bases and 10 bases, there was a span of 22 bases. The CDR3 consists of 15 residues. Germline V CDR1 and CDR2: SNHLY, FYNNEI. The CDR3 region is CASRPDRRGHSEQFF. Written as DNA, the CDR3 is TGTGCCAGCAGACCCGACCGGCGGGGGCATTCGGAGCAGTTCTTC.

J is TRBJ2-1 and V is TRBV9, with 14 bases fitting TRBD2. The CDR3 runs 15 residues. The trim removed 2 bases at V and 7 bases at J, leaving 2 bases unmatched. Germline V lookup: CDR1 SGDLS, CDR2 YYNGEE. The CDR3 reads CASSVGTSGSNEQFF. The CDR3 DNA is TGTGCCAGCAGCGTTGGGACTAGCGGGAGTAATGAGCAGTTCTTC.